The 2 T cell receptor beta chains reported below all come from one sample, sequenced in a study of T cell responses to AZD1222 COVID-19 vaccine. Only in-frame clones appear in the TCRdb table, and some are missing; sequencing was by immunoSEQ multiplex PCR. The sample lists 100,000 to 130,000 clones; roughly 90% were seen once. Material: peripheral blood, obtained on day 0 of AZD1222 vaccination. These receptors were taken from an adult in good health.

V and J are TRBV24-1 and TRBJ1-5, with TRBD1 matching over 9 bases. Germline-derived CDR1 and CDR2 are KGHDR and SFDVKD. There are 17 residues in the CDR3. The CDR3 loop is CATSAGTGLYSNQPQHF. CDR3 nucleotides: TGTGCAACTTCAGCCGGGACAGGGCTGTATAGCAATCAGCCCCAGCATTTT.

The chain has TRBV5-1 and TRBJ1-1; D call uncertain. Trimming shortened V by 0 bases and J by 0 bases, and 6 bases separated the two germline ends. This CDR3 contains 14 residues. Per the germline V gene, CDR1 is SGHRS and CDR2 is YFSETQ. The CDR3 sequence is CASSLAGMNTEAFF. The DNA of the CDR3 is TGCGCCAGCAGCTTGGCGGGGATGAACACTGAAGCTTTCTTT.